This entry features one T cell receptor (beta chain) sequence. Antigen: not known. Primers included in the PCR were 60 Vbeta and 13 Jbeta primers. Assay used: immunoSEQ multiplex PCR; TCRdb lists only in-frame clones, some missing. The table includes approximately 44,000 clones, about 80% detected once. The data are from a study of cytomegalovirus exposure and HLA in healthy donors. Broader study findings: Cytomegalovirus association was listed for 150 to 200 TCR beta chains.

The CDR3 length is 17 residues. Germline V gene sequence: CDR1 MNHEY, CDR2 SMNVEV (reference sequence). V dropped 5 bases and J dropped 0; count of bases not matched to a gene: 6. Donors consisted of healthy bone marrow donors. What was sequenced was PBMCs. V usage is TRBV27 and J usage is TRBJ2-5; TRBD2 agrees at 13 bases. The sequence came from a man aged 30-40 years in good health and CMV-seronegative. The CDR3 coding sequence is TGTGCCAGCAGTCCCTGGACTAGCGGGGGTCACCAAGAGACCCAGTACTTC. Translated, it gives CASSPWTSGGHQETQYF.